The 20 T cell receptor beta chains below come from one sample, sequenced in a study of T cell repertoires in cytomegalovirus infection. TCRdb re-analysed the reads in MiXCR, keeping a single row per CDR3 protein. The table shows 150,000 to 200,000 distinct CDR3 sequences, with approximately 28% occurring only once. The sequencing input was PBMCs. The receptor source for this set is a human donor in good health (CMV status not recorded). Some clones in this sample may be carry-over from other donors' samples.

The rearrangement uses TRBV5-1 and TRBJ1-1, with a possible D match to TRBD1 (6 bases). The germline CDR1 and CDR2 sequences are SGHRS and YFSETQ. CDR3 length equals 15 residues. V dropped 1 base and J dropped 3 bases, with 13 bases sitting between them. The CDR3 DNA sequence: TGCGCCAGCAGCTTGAGAACAGGGTTATACACTGAAGCTTTCTTT. It encodes CASSLRTGLYTEAFF.

V and J are TRBV3-1 and TRBJ1-2, with 9 positions matching TRBD1. The junction had 9 bases not matched to a gene; V was cut back by 2 bases and J by 5 bases. Germline-derived CDR1 and CDR2 are LGHDT and YNNKEL (reference sequence). The CDR3 is made up of 16 amino acids. The CDR3 is CASSQTTGGAGYGYTF. CDR3 DNA: TGTGCCAGCAGCCAAACTACAGGGGGCGCGGGGTATGGCTACACCTTC.

This clonotype was seen only a few times. The V and J genes are TRBV7-2 and TRBJ2-3; perhaps TRBD2 as D (7 bases). Trimming removed 1 base from V and 6 bases from J, with 11 bases in between. This CDR3 is built from 14 residues. CDR1 and CDR2 (germline): SGHTA, FQGNSA. The CDR3 region is CASSLGGGGDTQYF. Here the CDR3 DNA reads TGTGCCAGCAGCTTAGGGGGGGGCGGGGATACGCAGTATTTT.

This clonotype was seen a few times. V gene TRBV2 combines with J gene TRBJ2-2; 7 bases agree with TRBD1. The trim removed 6 bases at V and 0 bases at J, leaving 13 bases unmatched. Germline V lookup: CDR1 SNHLY, CDR2 FYNNEI. This CDR3 comprises 18 residues. The CDR3 loop is CASRNLNGDRANTGELFF. CDR3 in DNA: TGTGCCAGCAGGAACTTGAATGGAGACAGGGCGAACACCGGGGAGCTGTTTTTT.

This chain links TRBV20-1 with TRBJ1-5, with D unresolved. V was trimmed by 3 bases and J by 0 bases, leaving 18 bases between them. The CDR3 sequence is 17 residues long. The germline CDR1 and CDR2 sequences are DFQATT and SNEGSKA (reference sequence). Here the CDR3 DNA reads TGCAGTGCTAGGGACCCATTGACTACCTATAGCAATCAGCCCCAGCATTTT. It specifies CSARDPLTTYSNQPQHF.

This clonotype was detected a few times. J is TRBJ1-2 and V is TRBV20-1, with 10 bases lining up with TRBD1. V was clipped by 7 bases and J by 3 bases; unmatched bases: 8. In germline, CDR1 is DFQATT, CDR2 SNEGSKA (reference sequence). This CDR3 region has 14 residues. In nucleotides, the CDR3 is TGCAGTGTAGGAACCGGGACAGGGGACTATGGCTACACCTTC. Encoded protein: CSVGTGTGDYGYTF.

V gene TRBV5-5 combines with J gene TRBJ2-7; 10 bases line up with TRBD1. J gave up 5 bases and V 4 bases, and 9 bases lay outside the gene matches. The V gene's germline CDR1 is SGHKS and CDR2 YYEKEE (reference sequence). CDR3 length equals 15 residues. The CDR3 here is CASSTYGTGADEQYF. In DNA, the CDR3 is TGTGCCAGCAGCACGTACGGGACAGGGGCTGACGAGCAGTACTTC.

CDR3 region: CASSLNRDTFRGQYF. CDR3 bases: TGTGCCAGCAGTTTAAACCGGGACACCTTCCGAGGGCAGTACTTC. The V call is TRBV6-2 or TRBV6-3, the J call TRBJ2-7; D might be TRBD1 (6 bases). Germline V gene data show CDR1 as MNHEY and CDR2 as SVGEGT. V dropped 4 bases and J dropped 9 bases, with 22 bases sitting between them. The CDR3 covers 15 residues.

J is TRBJ2-3 and V is TRBV6-6; a possible D gene is TRBD1 (5 bases). Trimming took 3 bases from V and 0 from J, leaving 16 bases between them. This CDR3 contains 17 residues. Germline loops: CDR1 MNHNY, CDR2 SVGAGI (reference sequence). CDR3 region: CASSYGALKGSTDTQYF. The CDR3 nucleotides are TGTGCCAGCAGTTATGGGGCTTTGAAGGGGAGCACAGATACGCAGTATTTT.

This chain links TRBV6-1 with TRBJ2-7; tentatively, D is TRBD1 (6 bases). Germline CDR1 and CDR2: MNHNS and SASEGT. V lost 4 bases to trimming and J lost 3 bases, with 13 bases between them. The CDR3 runs 14 residues. DNA for the CDR3: TGTGCCAGCAGTGTCGGACAGAACGACTACGAGCAGTACTTC. This codes for CASSVGQNDYEQYF.

This clonotype has only a few counts. The rearrangement joins TRBV7-2 to TRBJ2-7; 12 bases map to TRBD1. Germline V CDR1 and CDR2: SGHTA, FQGNSA. J lost 0 bases, V lost 0 bases, and 9 bases had no gene match. The CDR3 totals 19 residues. CDR3 region: CASSLARGQGATRSYEQYF. DNA for the CDR3: TGTGCCAGCAGCTTAGCGCGGGGACAGGGGGCGACCCGCTCCTACGAGCAGTACTTC.

This clonotype was recorded a few times. The chain couples TRBV15 to TRBJ1-2; the match to TRBD1 covers 8 bases. The CDR3 is 14 amino acids. V lost 10 bases to trimming and J lost 5 bases; unmatched junction nucleotides: 12. Germline values: CDR1 LNHNV, CDR2 YYDKDF (reference sequence). CDR3 DNA sequence: TGTGCCATCGGACAGGGTCGATCGCGTTATGGCTACACCTTC. Translating it yields CAIGQGRSRYGYTF.

This chain joins TRBV12-3 or TRBV12-4 and TRBJ1-3; 9 nucleotides agree with TRBD1. Trimming cost V 6 bases and J 2 bases; bases outside gene matches: 2. The CDR3 length is 14 residues. The CDR3 DNA is TGTGCCAGCAGCCGGGACAGGGCTGGAAACACCATATATTTT. It is translated as CASSRDRAGNTIYF.

The rearrangement uses TRBV4-1 and TRBJ1-2; perhaps TRBD1 as D (6 bases). V lost 4 bases and J lost 8, with 20 bases in between. CDR1 is MGHRA and CDR2 is YSYEKL in the germline V gene. This CDR3 has 15 amino acids. The CDR3 DNA follows: TGCGCCAGCAGCCCATCCCTACAGGGCGAACGAGGCTACACCTTC. Amino acid sequence: CASSPSLQGERGYTF.

The table lists this clonotype with a count of one. A much larger clone is a single base away; this may be a read error. This rearrangement joins TRBV7-2 to TRBJ2-7, with a weak D call TRBD2 (6 bases). The germline V gene encodes CDR1 SGHTA and CDR2 FQGNSA. The CDR3 spans 16 residues. CDR3 DNA: TGTGCCAGCAGCTTAGATCCAGGACCGGGGGTCTACGAGCAGTGCTTC. Translated, it gives CASSLDPGPGVYEQCF. The complete variable domain, with remaining parts taken from reference TRBV7-2 and TRBJ2-7, reads GAGVSQSPSNKVTEKGKDVELRCDPISGHTALYWYRQSLGQGLEFLIYFQGNSAPDKSGLPSDRFSAERTGGSVSTLTIQRTQQEDSAVYLCASSLDPGPGVYEQCFGPGTRLTVT.

This clonotype was counted a few times. This chain links TRBV20-1 with TRBJ2-1; D not certain. This CDR3 is built from 12 residues. Germline V lookup: CDR1 DFQATT, CDR2 SNEGSKA (reference sequence). The V end was cut by 8 bases, the J end by 5 bases, with 13 bases between. The CDR3 loop reads CSPDNRNNEQFF. The CDR3 nucleotides read TGCAGTCCCGATAATAGGAACAATGAGCAGTTCTTC.

The chain joins TRBV19 to TRBJ2-7, with D perhaps matching TRBD1 (6 bases). Trimming left V 2 bases short and J 3 bases short, with 11 bases between. This CDR3 region has 14 residues. In germline, CDR1 is LNHDA, CDR2 SQIVND (reference sequence). The CDR3 coding sequence is TGTGCCAGTAGTATACAGGGGCTCGGCTACGAGCAGTACTTC. Its translation is CASSIQGLGYEQYF.

With regard to this clonotype: This could be a read error, since a much larger clone is one nucleotide away. The chain links TRBV7-2 to TRBJ1-1; D is ambiguous. The germline V gene has CDR1 SGHTA and CDR2 FQGNSA. There are 13 residues in the CDR3. The CDR3, as DNA: TGTGCCAGCAGCCGAGTTTTGAACACTAAAGCTTTCTTT. This gives the protein CASSRVLNTKAFF.

This clonotype was observed a handful of times. The V call is TRBV9, the J call TRBJ2-5; a possible D gene is TRBD2 (6 bases). V gave up 4 bases and J gave up 4 bases, with 17 bases separating them. Germline CDR1 reads SGDLS; CDR2 reads YYNGEE. The CDR3 extends over 15 amino acids. The CDR3 DNA is TGTGCCAGCAGCCAGAACCCCCAGCGGGCAGAGACCCAGTACTTC. As protein: CASSQNPQRAETQYF.

The chain is built from TRBV7-2 and TRBJ2-1; no firm D call. The CDR3 sequence is 15 residues long. Trimming removed 0 bases at V and 0 bases at J, with 6 bases between. Germline CDR1 reads SGHTA; CDR2 reads FQGNSA. As DNA, the CDR3 is TGTGCCAGCAGCTTAGCTGGGCCCTCCTACAATGAGCAGTTCTTC. Its translation: CASSLAGPSYNEQFF.